The next 22 T cell receptor beta chains were all read from a single sample in a study of T cell clonotyping in hematopoietic cell transplantation. Repertoires were generated with immunoSEQ multiplex PCR, while TCRdb's copy carries only in-frame clones and drops some. Of about 16,000 clones in the sample, about 57% were seen once. The sample was PBMCs, taken 30 days after allogeneic stem cell transplant. Receptors were obtained from a male patient aged 45-59 years who had an allogeneic stem cell transplant from an unrelated donor, so T cells may come from the graft donor. Some clones in this sample may be carry-over from other donors' samples.

This chain links TRBV23-1 with TRBJ1-2; D gene unclear. TRBV23-1 is reported as an ORF; its role is uncertain. Trimming pared 7 bases from V and 3 bases from J, leaving 6 bases between. This CDR3 spans 11 amino acids. The CDR3 region is CASIADYGYTF. In DNA, the CDR3 is TGCGCCAGCATAGCGGACTATGGCTACACCTTC.

The CDR3 region is CASSLNGQINQPQHF. CDR3 DNA: TGTGCCAGCAGCTTAAATGGACAGATTAATCAGCCCCAGCATTTT. This chain uses TRBV7-2 with TRBJ1-5, with a weak D call TRBD1 (6 bases). CDR3 length: 15 residues. The V end was cut by 2 bases, the J end by 4 bases, with 12 bases between. Germline V gene sequence: CDR1 SGHTA, CDR2 FQGNSA.

The rearrangement links TRBV5-1 to TRBJ1-1; D uncertain. This CDR3 has 13 amino acids. CDR1 is SGHRS and CDR2 is YFSETQ in the germline V gene. V was cut by 3 bases and J by 0 bases, with 6 bases left in between. The CDR3 coding sequence is TGCGCCAGCAGCTCCGCAATGAACACTGAAGCTTTCTTT. Amino acid sequence: CASSSAMNTEAFF.

The chain employs TRBV28 and TRBJ1-2; D is unclear. This CDR3 comprises 11 residues. Germline values: CDR1 MDHEN, CDR2 SYDVKM. Deletions cut 2 bases from V and 8 bases from J, with 6 bases between. CDR3 sequence (DNA): TGTGCCAGCAGTTTACGGTCCGGCTACACCTTC. Amino acids: CASSLRSGYTF.

This clone was seen a few times. This chain joins TRBV30 and TRBJ1-5; D is uncertain. This CDR3 has 14 residues. Germline CDR1 reads GTSNPN; CDR2 reads SVGIG (reference sequence). V shed 0 bases and J shed 6 bases, with 12 bases lying between them. The DNA of the CDR3 is TGTGCCTGGAGTGTACCCAGCTTTCTTCAGCCCCAGCATTTT. Its translation is CAWSVPSFLQPQHF.

This clone was detected a few times. The V gene is TRBV5-5, the J gene TRBJ1-3; maybe TRBD1 (6 bases). Germline V gene data show CDR1 as SGHKS and CDR2 as YYEKEE (reference sequence). Trimming took 2 bases from V and 1 from J, leaving 10 bases between them. This CDR3 has 15 amino acids. The CDR3 DNA reads TGTGCCAGCAGCTTACAGGGTATTTCTGGAAACACCATATATTTT. It specifies CASSLQGISGNTIYF. Using reference TRBV5-5 and TRBJ1-3 for the parts outside the CDR3, the full variable domain is DAGVTQSPTHLIKTRGQQVTLRCSPISGHKSVSWYQQVLGQGPQFIFQYYEKEERGRGNFPDRFSARQFPNYSSELNVNALLLGDSALYLCASSLQGISGNTIYFGEGSWLTVV.

The sample holds a few counts of this clone. The chain links TRBV7-9 to TRBJ1-5; unclear D gene. V was clipped by 3 bases and J by 7 bases, with 7 bases between them. The CDR3 is 12 residues long. CDR1 is SEHNR and CDR2 is FQNEAQ in the germline V gene (reference sequence). In DNA, the CDR3 is TGTGCCAGCAGCTTCGGCCTCCAGCCCCAGCATTTT. It encodes CASSFGLQPQHF.

This clone was seen once. The V gene is TRBV30, the J gene TRBJ1-4; D is perhaps TRBD1 (5 bases). The germline V gene has CDR1 GTSNPN and CDR2 SVGIG (reference sequence). The CDR3 is 12 amino acids. The ends were cut back, 8 bases at V and 2 bases at J, with 9 bases in the middle. The chain's CDR3 is CALGVTNEKLFF. The CDR3 DNA is TGTGCCCTGGGGGTGACTAATGAAAAACTGTTTTTT.

The chain is built from TRBV29-1 and TRBJ1-5; tentative D call: TRBD1 (5 bases). Trimming left V 4 bases short and J 0 bases short, with 10 bases between. The CDR3 runs to 14 residues. Germline V CDR1 and CDR2: SQVTM, ANQGSEA. Here the CDR3 reads CSVGGRDSNQPQHF. As DNA, the CDR3 is TGCAGCGTTGGGGGCAGGGATAGCAATCAGCCCCAGCATTTT.

The chain combines TRBV25-1 with TRBJ2-1; D gene ambiguous. The CDR3 totals 12 residues. Trimming stripped 2 bases from V and 10 bases from J, with 9 bases between. The germline V gene encodes CDR1 MGHDK and CDR2 SYGVNS. Written as DNA, the CDR3 is TGTGCCAGCAGTGAACGACTGGTGGAGCAGTTCTTC. This sequence encodes CASSERLVEQFF.

By share, this clone counts as medium-sized (0.01 to 0.1%). V is TRBV25-1 and J is TRBJ1-5; D is unclear. V gave up 2 bases and J gave up 11 bases, with 19 bases separating them. This CDR3 region has 15 residues. The germline gives CDR1 MGHDK, CDR2 SYGVNS. The DNA for the CDR3 is TGTGCCAGCAGTGAAGGAAACGGTGTCTCGGAGTCCCAGCATTTT. This sequence encodes CASSEGNGVSESQHF.

This clone appeared a single time. The chain recombines TRBV28 with TRBJ1-1, with a tentative D call TRBD1 (6 bases). With 2 bases removed from V and 0 bases from J, the gap between germline ends came to 10 bases. The germline V gene encodes CDR1 MDHEN and CDR2 SYDVKM. There are 15 residues in the CDR3. The CDR3 DNA reads as TGTGCCAGCAGTTTACCCGGGGACATGAACACTGAAGCTTTCTTT. Its translation: CASSLPGDMNTEAFF.

V and J are TRBV30 and TRBJ1-2; D ambiguous. CDR1 is GTSNPN, CDR2 SVGIG, per germline (reference sequence). V was trimmed by 4 bases and J by 8 bases, leaving 17 bases between them. This CDR3 spans 13 amino acids. For the CDR3, the DNA is TGTGCCTGGACTCCGGACTCAGAACGCGGCTACACCTTC. Its protein product is CAWTPDSERGYTF.

The gene calls are TRBV5-6 and TRBJ1-2; TRBD1 matches at 7 bases. There are 13 residues in the CDR3. V shed 0 bases, J shed 6 bases, and the junction held 2 bases outside the gene matches. CDR1 SGHDT and CDR2 YYEEEE come from the germline V gene. The CDR3 reads CASSLGQGDGYTF. The CDR3 DNA reads as TGTGCCAGCAGCTTGGGGCAGGGGGATGGCTACACCTTC.

The chain has TRBV4-1 and TRBJ2-1; 9 bases map to TRBD2. The germline V gene has CDR1 MGHRA and CDR2 YSYEKL. V lost 6 bases and J lost 7; bases outside the gene matches: 10. There are 15 residues in the CDR3. CDR3 residues: CASRQSGRTGNEQFF. The CDR3 coding sequence is TGCGCCAGCAGGCAAAGCGGGAGGACGGGTAATGAGCAGTTCTTC.

This clone was seen once. The rearrangement joins TRBV6-5 to TRBJ2-7; 10 positions agree with TRBD1. Losses at the gene ends were 3 bases for V and 6 bases for J; bases not matched to a gene: 8. Looked up from germline, CDR1 is MNHEY and CDR2 is SVGAGI. The CDR3 spans 15 residues. In DNA form, the CDR3 reads TGTGCCAGCAGTTATGCCCCTGACAGGGGGCGCGAGCAGTACTTC. Protein: CASSYAPDRGREQYF.

Concerning this clone itself: One junction end disagrees with the germline gene, perhaps due to a read error. V is TRBV6-5 and J is TRBJ2-7; the match to TRBD1 covers 11 bases. This CDR3 is built from 14 residues. CDR1 is MNHEY, CDR2 SVGAGI, per germline. The chain's CDR3 is CAGSPGTGGYEQYF. The CDR3 DNA is TGTGCCGGCAGTCCCGGGACAGGGGGCTACGAGCAGTACTTC.

In DNA, the CDR3 is TGTGCCAGCAGCTTAGGGGAGGGCTACGAGCAGTACTTC. Translated: CASSLGEGYEQYF. The chain has TRBV7-6 and TRBJ2-7; 7 positions agree with TRBD2. Germline CDR1 and CDR2: SGHVS and FNYEAQ. Germline trimming cut 1 base from V and 3 bases from J; bases unmatched to any gene: 0. CDR3 size: 13 residues.

The chain couples TRBV4-3 to TRBJ2-5; 8 bases align to TRBD2. Germline lookup yields CDR1 LGHNA and CDR2 YSLEER. This CDR3 has 13 residues. After removal of 3 bases from V and 7 bases from J, the junction contained 4 bases not matched to a gene. The CDR3 sequence: CASSQTRGGTQYF. DNA of the CDR3: TGCGCCAGCAGCCAGACCCGGGGGGGGACCCAGTACTTC.

The chain recombines TRBV5-1 with TRBJ2-2; 10 bases are a match to TRBD1. The V gene's germline CDR1 is SGHRS and CDR2 YFSETQ. The CDR3 has 14 residues. Trimming cost V 6 bases and J 7 bases; bases outside gene matches: 6. CDR3: CASTKTGGDGELFF. In nucleotides, the CDR3 is TGCGCCAGCACCAAGACAGGGGGCGACGGGGAGCTGTTTTTT.

The gene calls are TRBV28 and TRBJ2-5, with 7 nucleotides matching TRBD1. The V segment lost 7 bases and the J segment 4 bases; nucleotides outside the gene matches: 12. The CDR3 extends over 15 amino acids. Germline V gene lookup returns CDR1 MDHEN and CDR2 SYDVKM. CDR3 coding DNA: TGTGCCAGCACCCCTAACCTGGCAGGGGGAGAGACCCAGTACTTC. Protein sequence: CASTPNLAGGETQYF. Combining the CDR3 with reference TRBV28 and TRBJ2-5 gives the whole variable domain DVKVTQSSRYLVKRTGEKVFLECVQDMDHENMFWYRQDPGLGLRLIYFSYDVKMKEKGDIPEGYSVSREKKERFSLILESASTNQTSMYLCASTPNLAGGETQYFGPGTRLLVL.

The chain carries TRBV6-1 and TRBJ1-2; 7 bases fit TRBD1. V lost 9 bases, J lost 8 bases, and 12 bases stayed unmatched. The CDR3 extends over 13 amino acids. Germline values: CDR1 MNHNS, CDR2 SASEGT. The CDR3 loop is CASTHFDRAGYTF. The DNA for the CDR3 is TGTGCCAGTACCCACTTTGACAGGGCCGGCTACACCTTC.